This is a list of T cell receptor beta chains from one sample in a study of T cell responses to AZD1222 COVID-19 vaccine. Produced via immunoSEQ multiplex PCR; TCRdb's table is partial and in-frame only. Of 75,000 to 90,000 clones listed, 70% to 90% are singletons. The sequenced sample was peripheral blood, obtained on day 0 of AZD1222 vaccination. Receptors were obtained from an adult in good health. CDR3s leave out the opening cysteine and the closing phenylalanine or tryptophan. D genes are given only for firm matches.

D gene: .; V gene: TRBV3-1/TRBV3-2; J gene: TRBJ2-5; CDR3 protein: ASSQPRGQTQETQY
D gene: TRBD1; V gene: TRBV7-7; J gene: TRBJ2-5; CDR3 protein: ASSPTGGAETQY
D gene: .; V gene: TRBV5-4; J gene: TRBJ1-5; CDR3 protein: ASSYLGEGRNQPQH
D gene: .; V gene: TRBV4-3; J gene: TRBJ1-2; CDR3 protein: ASSQRAGDSYGYT
D gene: .; V gene: TRBV27; J gene: TRBJ2-1; CDR3 protein: ASSLYPRSKGTEQF
D gene: TRBD2; V gene: TRBV7-2; J gene: TRBJ2-5; CDR3 protein: ASSSSGTRGETQY
D gene: .; V gene: TRBV3-1/TRBV3-2; J gene: TRBJ1-1; CDR3 protein: ASSQGGGYMNTEAF
D gene: TRBD1; V gene: TRBV7-2; J gene: TRBJ2-7; CDR3 protein: ASIPQWDSSYEQY
D gene: .; V gene: TRBV7-9; J gene: TRBJ1-1; CDR3 protein: ASSLLSENTEAF
D gene: .; V gene: TRBV7-9; J gene: TRBJ2-7; CDR3 protein: ASSLPVGRGGVYEQY
D gene: .; V gene: TRBV4-3; J gene: TRBJ2-7; CDR3 protein: ASSPATGGAYEQY
D gene: TRBD1; V gene: TRBV24-1; J gene: TRBJ1-4; CDR3 protein: ATSEWDRGATNEKLF
D gene: .; V gene: TRBV14; J gene: TRBJ1-2; CDR3 protein: ASSLRVGAVDWGYT
D gene: .; V gene: TRBV3-1/TRBV3-2; J gene: TRBJ2-7; CDR3 protein: ASSQVKANYEQY
D gene: TRBD1; V gene: TRBV6-5; J gene: TRBJ1-2; CDR3 protein: ASTPYWTGNGYT
D gene: .; V gene: TRBV7-6; J gene: TRBJ2-2; CDR3 protein: ASSLLGLPNTGELF
D gene: TRBD1; V gene: TRBV6-2/TRBV6-3; J gene: TRBJ1-5; CDR3 protein: ASSYGTGDYGQPQH
D gene: TRBD1; V gene: TRBV25-1; J gene: TRBJ2-2; CDR3 protein: ASSPTGTGVSGELF
D gene: .; V gene: TRBV10-3; J gene: TRBJ2-7; CDR3 protein: AISETSNRDLIYEQY
D gene: TRBD2; V gene: TRBV2; J gene: TRBJ2-1; CDR3 protein: ASSRMRDRGGYNEQF
D gene: TRBD1; V gene: TRBV5-4; J gene: TRBJ2-7; CDR3 protein: ASSLGTGISYEQY
D gene: TRBD1; V gene: TRBV19; J gene: TRBJ2-5; CDR3 protein: ASSRGRETQY
D gene: TRBD1; V gene: TRBV4-3; J gene: TRBJ1-2; CDR3 protein: ASSLTLGQGGIYT
D gene: .; V gene: TRBV10-3; J gene: TRBJ2-5; CDR3 protein: AISDQGRGGETQY
D gene: .; V gene: TRBV19; J gene: TRBJ1-2; CDR3 protein: ASTQSRFYGYT
D gene: .; V gene: TRBV7-9; J gene: TRBJ1-1; CDR3 protein: ASSLGRGQYNEAF
D gene: .; V gene: TRBV6-5; J gene: TRBJ1-1; CDR3 protein: ASSNGLPLEAF
D gene: TRBD1; V gene: TRBV7-9; J gene: TRBJ2-7; CDR3 protein: ASSLTGAYEQY
D gene: TRBD1; V gene: TRBV10-3; J gene: TRBJ1-6; CDR3 protein: AIRTGEGPLH
D gene: .; V gene: TRBV3-1/TRBV3-2; J gene: TRBJ1-5; CDR3 protein: ASSPYEAPLMGNQPQH
D gene: .; V gene: TRBV11-3; J gene: TRBJ1-1; CDR3 protein: ASSPTTENTEAF
D gene: .; V gene: TRBV5-1; J gene: TRBJ1-3; CDR3 protein: ASSAGPPDSGNTIY
D gene: .; V gene: TRBV7-2; J gene: TRBJ1-2; CDR3 protein: ALRGAGEYYGYT
D gene: .; V gene: TRBV5-1; J gene: TRBJ2-2; CDR3 protein: ASSYDPRGTGELF
D gene: .; V gene: TRBV11-2; J gene: TRBJ2-6; CDR3 protein: ASSSSSGANVLT
D gene: .; V gene: TRBV9; J gene: TRBJ1-3; CDR3 protein: ASTGPGAGNTIY
D gene: .; V gene: TRBV19; J gene: TRBJ1-4; CDR3 protein: ASSIQGIEKLF
D gene: .; V gene: TRBV9; J gene: TRBJ2-2; CDR3 protein: ASSVDGGQHTGELF
D gene: TRBD2; V gene: TRBV2; J gene: TRBJ2-5; CDR3 protein: ASSASSGGAETQY